The entry below gives a single T cell receptor beta chain sequence along with its context. The data derive from a study of blood T cell repertoires in COVID-19. Looking at the study overall: From T cells, B-cell-depleted T cells, or PBMCs came the material, which was cDNA or gDNA.

Profiled with immunoSEQ multiplex PCR; TCRdb holds only in-frame clones, not every one. The table includes almost 30,000 clones, approximately 67% detected once. In germline, CDR1 is SQVTM, CDR2 ANQGSEA. The CDR3 consists of 12 residues. Trimming at V came to 5 bases and at J to 2 bases, leaving 3 bases not matched to a gene. The sequence was collected from a human donor in a cohort sampled during active COVID-19. This chain uses TRBV29-1 with TRBJ2-7; 7 bases agree with TRBD2. The source material was peripheral blood. CDR3 DNA: TGCAGCGTTTCAGGGACTACCTACGAGCAGTACTTC. Its translation: CSVSGTTYEQYF.